A single T cell receptor (beta chain) is shown here with its context. The germline CDR1 and CDR2 sequences are SGHRS and YFSETQ. The CDR3 totals 17 residues. The data were obtained in a study of T cells expressing NK-cell markers. Study-level background: Source material for TCR beta repertoires consisted of sorted CD3+CD56+NKG2C+, CD3+CD56+NKG2C- and CD3+CD56-NKG2C+ T cells. HCMV serostatus: seven of eight sequenced donors positive, one negative.

TCRdb derives one entry per CDR3 protein from the 5' RACE reads, leaving out DNA. This sample contains approximately 550,000 distinct CDR3 sequences. This clonotype was sampled from a young man in good health. The specimen was blood T cells: a sorted CD56 or NKG2C T cell subset, CD4+ or CD8+ T cells, or bulk PBMC T cells (not recorded which). V usage is TRBV5-1 and J usage is TRBJ2-4; TCRdb's D call of TRBD1 is untestable without DNA. CDR3: CASSSLTGRETKNIQYF.